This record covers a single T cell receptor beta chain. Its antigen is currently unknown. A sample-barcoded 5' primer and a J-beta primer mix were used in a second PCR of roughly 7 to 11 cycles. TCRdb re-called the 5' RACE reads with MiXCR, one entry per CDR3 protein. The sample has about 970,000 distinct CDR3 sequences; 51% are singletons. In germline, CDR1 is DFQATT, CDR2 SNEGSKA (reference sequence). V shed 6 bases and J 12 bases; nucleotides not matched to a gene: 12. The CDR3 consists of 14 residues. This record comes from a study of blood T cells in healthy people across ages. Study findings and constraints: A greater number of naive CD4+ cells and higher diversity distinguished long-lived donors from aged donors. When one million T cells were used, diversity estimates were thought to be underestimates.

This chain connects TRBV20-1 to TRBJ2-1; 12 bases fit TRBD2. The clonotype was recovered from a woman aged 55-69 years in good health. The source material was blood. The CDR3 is CSARLAGGPQWQFF. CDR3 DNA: TGCAGTGCCCGTCTAGCGGGAGGGCCACAATGGCAGTTCTTC.